This TCR beta chain was captured by sequencing in a study of sequential checkpoint blockade in melanoma. Background on the study: Both treatment sequences were followed by maintenance nivolumab. Notes on the study in general: PD-L1 staining and CD8+ counts, not mutational load, tracked tumor T-cell clonality. For nivolumab-first patients, baseline tumor clonality was associated with response.

Germline CDR1 reads SGHTA; CDR2 reads FQGNSA. There are 13 residues in the CDR3. V was clipped by 5 bases and J by 4 bases, with 11 bases between them. This clone turned up a few times. Its antigen remains unidentified. The protocol was immunoSEQ multiplex PCR, while the TCRdb copy is restricted to in-frame clones and leaves out a portion. The sample includes 5,000 to 7,500 clones, about 21% seen only once; the top ten take approximately 8.8%. Treatment given: randomized to nivolumab then ipilimumab (arm A) or the reverse (arm B). No patient had prior DNA-damaging chemotherapy. The sequences come from tumor tissue (inferred from file names), collected from a patient given nivolumab and ipilimumab in sequence. The V gene is TRBV7-2, the J gene TRBJ1-2, with D unclear. The sequence derives from a human donor with melanoma. The CDR3 coding sequence is TGTGCCAGCAGCCCCGGACGGGCCTATGGCTACACCTTC. Translating it yields CASSPGRAYGYTF.